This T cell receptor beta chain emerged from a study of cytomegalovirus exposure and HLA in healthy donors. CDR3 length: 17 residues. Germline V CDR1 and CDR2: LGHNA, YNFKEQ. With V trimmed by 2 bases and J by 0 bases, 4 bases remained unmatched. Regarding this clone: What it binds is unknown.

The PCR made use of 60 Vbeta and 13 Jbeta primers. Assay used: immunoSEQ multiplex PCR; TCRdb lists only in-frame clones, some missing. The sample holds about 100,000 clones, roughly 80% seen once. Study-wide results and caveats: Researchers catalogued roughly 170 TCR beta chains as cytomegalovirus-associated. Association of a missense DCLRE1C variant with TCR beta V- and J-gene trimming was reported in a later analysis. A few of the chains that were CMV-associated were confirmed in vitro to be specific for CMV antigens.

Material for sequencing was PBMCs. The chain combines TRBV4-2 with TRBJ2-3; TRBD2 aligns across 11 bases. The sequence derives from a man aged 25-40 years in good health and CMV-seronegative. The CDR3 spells CASSQPRTSGSTDTQYF. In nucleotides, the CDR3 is TGTGCCAGCAGCCAACCGAGGACTAGCGGGAGCACAGATACGCAGTATTTT.